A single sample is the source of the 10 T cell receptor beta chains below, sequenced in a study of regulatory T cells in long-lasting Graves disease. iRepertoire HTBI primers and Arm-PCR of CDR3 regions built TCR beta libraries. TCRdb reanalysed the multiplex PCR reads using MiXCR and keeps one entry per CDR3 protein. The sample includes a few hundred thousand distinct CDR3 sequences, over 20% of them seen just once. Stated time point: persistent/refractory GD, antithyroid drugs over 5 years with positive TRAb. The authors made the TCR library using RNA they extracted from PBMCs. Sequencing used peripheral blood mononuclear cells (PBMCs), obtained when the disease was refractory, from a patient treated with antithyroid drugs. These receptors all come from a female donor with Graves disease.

The DNA for the CDR3 is TGTGCCAGTAGTGGGACTAGCGGACCCACCGGGGAGCTGTTTTTT. The encoded protein is CASSGTSGPTGELFF. The rearrangement uses TRBV19 and TRBJ2-2; 11 bases fit TRBD2. CDR3 length: 15 amino acids. The ends lost 5 bases at V and 4 bases at J; junction bases unmatched: 3. Per the germline V gene, CDR1 is LNHDA and CDR2 is SQIVND (reference sequence).

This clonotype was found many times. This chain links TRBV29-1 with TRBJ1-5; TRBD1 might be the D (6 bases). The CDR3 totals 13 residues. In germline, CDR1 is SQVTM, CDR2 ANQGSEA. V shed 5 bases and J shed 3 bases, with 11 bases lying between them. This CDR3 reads CSVSGAPNQPQHF. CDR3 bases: TGCAGCGTTTCAGGGGCCCCCAATCAGCCCCAGCATTTT.

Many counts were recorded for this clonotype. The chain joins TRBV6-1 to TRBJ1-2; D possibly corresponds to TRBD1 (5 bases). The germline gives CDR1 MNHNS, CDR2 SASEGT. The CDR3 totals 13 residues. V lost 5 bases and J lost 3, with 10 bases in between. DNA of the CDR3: TGTGCCAGCAGTCGCAGGGATGACTATGGCTACACCTTC. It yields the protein CASSRRDDYGYTF.

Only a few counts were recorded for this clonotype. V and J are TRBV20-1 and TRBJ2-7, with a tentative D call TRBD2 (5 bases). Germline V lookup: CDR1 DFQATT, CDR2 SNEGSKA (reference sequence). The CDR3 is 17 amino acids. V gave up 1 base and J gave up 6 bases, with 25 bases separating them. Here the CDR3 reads CSARALRGGGEGPEQYF. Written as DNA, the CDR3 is TGCAGTGCTAGAGCCCTCCGAGGAGGTGGCGAGGGTCCCGAGCAGTACTTC.

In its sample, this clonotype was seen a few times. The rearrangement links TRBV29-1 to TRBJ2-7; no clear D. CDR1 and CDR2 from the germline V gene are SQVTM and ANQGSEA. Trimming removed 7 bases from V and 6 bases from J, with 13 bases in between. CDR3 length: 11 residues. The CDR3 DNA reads TGCAGCGCCGTGGAAGGACCCGAGCAGTACTTC. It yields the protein CSAVEGPEQYF.

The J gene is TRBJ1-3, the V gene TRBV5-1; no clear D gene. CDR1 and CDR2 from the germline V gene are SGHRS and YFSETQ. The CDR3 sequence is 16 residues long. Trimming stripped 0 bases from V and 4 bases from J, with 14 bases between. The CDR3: CASSLERPALGNTIYF. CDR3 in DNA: TGCGCCAGCAGCTTGGAGCGTCCGGCCCTAGGAAACACCATATATTTT.

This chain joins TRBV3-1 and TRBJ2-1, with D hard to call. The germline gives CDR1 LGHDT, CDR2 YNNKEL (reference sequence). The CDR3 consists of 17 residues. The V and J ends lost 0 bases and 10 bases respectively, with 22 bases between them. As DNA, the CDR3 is TGTGCCAGCAGCCAAGATGGGCGGCTACAACCCAAGTGGGAGCAGTTCTTC. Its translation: CASSQDGRLQPKWEQFF.

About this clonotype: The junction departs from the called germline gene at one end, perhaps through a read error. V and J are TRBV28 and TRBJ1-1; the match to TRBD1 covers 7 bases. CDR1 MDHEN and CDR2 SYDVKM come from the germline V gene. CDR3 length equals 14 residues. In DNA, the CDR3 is TGCGCCAGCAGCCAAGATACAGGGGCCACTGAAGCTTTCTTT. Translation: CASSQDTGATEAFF.

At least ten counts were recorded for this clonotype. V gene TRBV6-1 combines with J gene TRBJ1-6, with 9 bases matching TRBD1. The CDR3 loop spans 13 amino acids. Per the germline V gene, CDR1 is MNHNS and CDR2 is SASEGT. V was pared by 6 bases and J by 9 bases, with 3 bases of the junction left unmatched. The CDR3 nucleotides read TGTGCCAGCAGATGGGACAGGGCTTCACCCCTCCACTTT. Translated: CASRWDRASPLHF.

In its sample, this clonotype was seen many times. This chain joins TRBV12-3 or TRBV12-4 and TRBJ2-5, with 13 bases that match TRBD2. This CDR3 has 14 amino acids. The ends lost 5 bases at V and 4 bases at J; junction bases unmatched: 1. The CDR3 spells CASSRTSGRETQYF. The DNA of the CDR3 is TGTGCCAGCAGTAGGACTAGCGGGAGAGAGACCCAGTACTTC.